Listed here are 9 T cell receptor beta chains from one sample, sequenced in a study of blood T cell repertoires in COVID-19. Measured with immunoSEQ multiplex PCR; TCRdb has only the in-frame clones, and not every one. The repertoire holds 140,000 to 150,000 clones, with 80% to 90% as singletons. Sequences were obtained from PBMCs or T cells enriched from blood (not recorded which). The receptors originated from a man aged 55 to 70 who had recovered from COVID-19.

The rearrangement joins TRBV9 to TRBJ2-7; 11 bases match TRBD2. This CDR3 is 14 amino acids long. Germline values: CDR1 SGDLS, CDR2 YYNGEE. The V gene end was trimmed by 4 bases and the J gene end by 4 bases; junction bases not matched to a gene: 4. The CDR3: CASSPLAGGYEQYF. CDR3 sequence (DNA): TGTGCCAGCAGCCCTTTAGCGGGGGGGTACGAGCAGTACTTC.

This chain joins TRBV9 and TRBJ2-5; the match to TRBD2 covers 7 bases. V trimming: 4 bases; J trimming: 7 bases; junction bases outside the gene matches: 16. The CDR3 contains 16 residues. The V gene's germline CDR1 is SGDLS and CDR2 YYNGEE. CDR3 region: CASSIAGDPRTGTQYF. The DNA of the CDR3 is TGTGCCAGCAGCATCGCGGGGGATCCTCGTACGGGGACCCAGTACTTC.

The J gene is TRBJ1-6, the V gene TRBV19, with 9 bases identical to TRBD1. The J segment lost 10 bases and the V segment lost 3 bases, leaving 7 bases of the junction unmatched. This CDR3 has 15 residues. CDR1 is LNHDA, CDR2 SQIVND, per germline (reference sequence). DNA for the CDR3: TGTGCCAGTAGTATCCGGGACAGGGCTTTCTCACCCCTCCACTTT. Translation: CASSIRDRAFSPLHF.

J is TRBJ2-7 and V is TRBV6-5, with TRBD2 matching over 8 bases. With V trimmed by 5 bases and J by 4 bases, 10 bases remained unmatched. Germline V CDR1 and CDR2: MNHEY, SVGAGI. CDR3 size: 15 residues. CDR3 in DNA: TGTGCCAGCAGTCCCGTGAGGCCTAGCGGGTACGAGCAGTACTTC. Translating gives CASSPVRPSGYEQYF.

V and J are TRBV5-1 and TRBJ1-1; TRBD1 is a possible D gene (5 bases). CDR3 size: 14 residues. Trimming stripped 4 bases from V and 1 base from J, with 11 bases between. Germline CDR1 and CDR2: SGHRS and YFSETQ. The CDR3 nucleotides are TGCGCCAGCAGCCCCCGACAGCAGAACACTGAAGCTTTCTTT. It specifies CASSPRQQNTEAFF.

The V and J genes are TRBV7-3 and TRBJ2-2; 7 positions match TRBD2. With 4 bases clipped from V and 2 bases from J, the junction kept 7 bases outside the gene matches. This CDR3 has 16 residues. CDR1 SGHTA and CDR2 FQGTGA come from the germline V gene. The CDR3 loop reads CASSSVGGANTGELFF. CDR3 in DNA: TGTGCCAGCAGCTCGGTGGGAGGGGCCAACACCGGGGAGCTGTTTTTT.

The chain combines TRBV4-1 with TRBJ1-6; unclear D gene. CDR1 MGHRA and CDR2 YSYEKL come from the germline V gene. The V gene lost 3 bases and the J gene lost 9 bases, with 9 bases spanning the gap. This CDR3 has 13 amino acids. The CDR3 DNA follows: TGCGCCAGCAGCCACCTCATGGCTTCACCCCTCCACTTT. Translating it yields CASSHLMASPLHF.

This clone occurred a few times. This rearrangement joins TRBV6-5 to TRBJ1-1, with D perhaps matching TRBD1 (5 bases). This CDR3 has 12 residues. Looked up from germline, CDR1 is MNHEY and CDR2 is SVGAGI. V was clipped by 9 bases and J by 4 bases, with 12 bases between them. In DNA, the CDR3 is TGTGCCAGTTTTAGGGGTGCCACTGAAGCTTTCTTT. Encoded protein: CASFRGATEAFF.

The rearrangement uses TRBV2 and TRBJ1-3; maybe TRBD1 (6 bases). The CDR3 is 13 residues long. V lost 6 bases, J lost 8 bases, and 14 bases lay in between. Germline CDR1 is SNHLY and CDR2 is FYNNEI. CDR3 in amino acids: CASRQGQSHTIYF. As DNA, the CDR3 is TGTGCCAGCAGACAAGGACAGTCCCACACCATATATTTT.